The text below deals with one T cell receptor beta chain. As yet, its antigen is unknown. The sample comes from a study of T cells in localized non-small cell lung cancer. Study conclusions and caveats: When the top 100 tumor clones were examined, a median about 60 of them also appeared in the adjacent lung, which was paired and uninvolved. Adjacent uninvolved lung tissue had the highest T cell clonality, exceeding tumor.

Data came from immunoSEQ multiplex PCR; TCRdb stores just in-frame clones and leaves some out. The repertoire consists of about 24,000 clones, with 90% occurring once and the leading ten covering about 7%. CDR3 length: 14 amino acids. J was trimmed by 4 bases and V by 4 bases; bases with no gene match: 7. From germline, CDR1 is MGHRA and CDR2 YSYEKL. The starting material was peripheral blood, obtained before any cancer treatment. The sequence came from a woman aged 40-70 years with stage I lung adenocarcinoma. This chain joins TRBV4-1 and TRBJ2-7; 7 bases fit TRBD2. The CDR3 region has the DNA TGCGCCAGCAGCCCGGGCGCGGGAGCGTACGAGCAGTACTTC. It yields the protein CASSPGAGAYEQYF.